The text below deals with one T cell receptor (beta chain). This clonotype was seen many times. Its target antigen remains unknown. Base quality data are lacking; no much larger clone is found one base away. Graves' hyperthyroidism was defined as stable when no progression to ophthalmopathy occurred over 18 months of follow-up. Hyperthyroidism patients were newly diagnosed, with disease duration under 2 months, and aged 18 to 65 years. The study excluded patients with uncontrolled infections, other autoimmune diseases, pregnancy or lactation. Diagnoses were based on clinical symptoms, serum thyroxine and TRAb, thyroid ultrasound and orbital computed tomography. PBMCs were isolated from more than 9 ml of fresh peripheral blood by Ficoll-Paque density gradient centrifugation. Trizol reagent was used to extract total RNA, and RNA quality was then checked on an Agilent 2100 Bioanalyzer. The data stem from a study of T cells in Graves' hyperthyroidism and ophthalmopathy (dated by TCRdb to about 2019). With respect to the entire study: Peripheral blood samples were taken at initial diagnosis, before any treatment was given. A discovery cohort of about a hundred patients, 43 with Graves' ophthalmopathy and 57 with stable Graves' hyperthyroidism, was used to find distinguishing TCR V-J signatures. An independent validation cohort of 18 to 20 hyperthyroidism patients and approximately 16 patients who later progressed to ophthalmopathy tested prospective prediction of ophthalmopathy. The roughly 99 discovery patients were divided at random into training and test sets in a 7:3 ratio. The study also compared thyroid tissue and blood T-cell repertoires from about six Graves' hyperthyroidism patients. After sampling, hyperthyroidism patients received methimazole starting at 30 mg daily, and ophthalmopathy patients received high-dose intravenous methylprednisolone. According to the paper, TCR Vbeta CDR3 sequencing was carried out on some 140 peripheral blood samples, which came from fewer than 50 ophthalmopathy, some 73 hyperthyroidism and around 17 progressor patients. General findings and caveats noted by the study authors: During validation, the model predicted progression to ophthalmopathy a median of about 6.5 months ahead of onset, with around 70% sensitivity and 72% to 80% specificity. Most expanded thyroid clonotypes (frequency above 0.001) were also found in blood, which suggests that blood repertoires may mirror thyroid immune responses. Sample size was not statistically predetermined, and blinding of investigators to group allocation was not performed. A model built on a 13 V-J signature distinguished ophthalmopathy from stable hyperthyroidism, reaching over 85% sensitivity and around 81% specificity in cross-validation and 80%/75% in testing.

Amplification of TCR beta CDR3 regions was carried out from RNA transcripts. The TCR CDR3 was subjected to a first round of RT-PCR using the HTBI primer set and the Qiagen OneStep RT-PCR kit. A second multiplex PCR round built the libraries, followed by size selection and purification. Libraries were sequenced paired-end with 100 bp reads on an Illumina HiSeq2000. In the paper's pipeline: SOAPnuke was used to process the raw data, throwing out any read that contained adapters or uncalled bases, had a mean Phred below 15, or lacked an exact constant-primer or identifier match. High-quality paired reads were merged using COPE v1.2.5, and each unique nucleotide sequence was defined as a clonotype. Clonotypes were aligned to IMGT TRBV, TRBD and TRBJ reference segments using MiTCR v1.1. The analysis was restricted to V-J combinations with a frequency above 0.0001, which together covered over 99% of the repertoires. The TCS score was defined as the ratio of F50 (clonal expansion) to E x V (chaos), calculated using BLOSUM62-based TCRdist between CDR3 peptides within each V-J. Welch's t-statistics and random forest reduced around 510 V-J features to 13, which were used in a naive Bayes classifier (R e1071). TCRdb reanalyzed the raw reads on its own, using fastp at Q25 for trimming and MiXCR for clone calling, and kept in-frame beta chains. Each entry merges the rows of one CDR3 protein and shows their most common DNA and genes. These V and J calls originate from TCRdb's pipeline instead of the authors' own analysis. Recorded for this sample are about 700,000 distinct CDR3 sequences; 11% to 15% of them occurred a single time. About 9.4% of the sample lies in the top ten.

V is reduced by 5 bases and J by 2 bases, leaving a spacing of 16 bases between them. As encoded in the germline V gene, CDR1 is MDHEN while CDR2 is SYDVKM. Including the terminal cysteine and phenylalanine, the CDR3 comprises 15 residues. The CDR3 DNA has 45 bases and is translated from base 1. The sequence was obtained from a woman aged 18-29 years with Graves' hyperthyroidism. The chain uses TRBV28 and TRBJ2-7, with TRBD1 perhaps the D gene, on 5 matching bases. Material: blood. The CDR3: CASSLRGVKTYEQYF. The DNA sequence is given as TGTGCCAGCAGTCTTAGGGGCGTCAAGACCTACGAGCAGTACTTC.